These T cell receptor beta chains were read from a single sample in a study of T cells in Graves' hyperthyroidism and ophthalmopathy. Using its own MiXCR run on the multiplex PCR reads, TCRdb lists one record per CDR3 protein. The repertoire includes under 400,000 distinct CDR3 sequences, nearly 15% of them detected once, and approximately 19% sits in the top ten. Sequences were obtained from blood. The receptor set was obtained from an older woman with Graves' ophthalmopathy. CDR3s include the opening cysteine and the closing phenylalanine or tryptophan. A D gene is named only where the DNA matches it firmly. Clone size, where shown, is once, few, many, or a class for clones that have expanded.

CDR3 protein: CASSTPGHPGGTEAFF; CDR3 DNA: TGTGCCAGCAGTACTCCGGGACATCCCGGGGGCACTGAAGCTTTCTTT; J gene: TRBJ1-1; clone size: many; CDR3 length: 16; D gene: -; V gene: TRBV28
CDR3 protein: CASSPKGGFGTEAFF; CDR3 DNA: TGTGCCAGCAGCCCTAAAGGGGGGTTCGGCACTGAAGCTTTCTTT; J gene: TRBJ1-1; clone size: many; CDR3 length: 15; D gene: -; V gene: TRBV3-1
CDR3 protein: CASSSPGQGSSEQYF; CDR3 DNA: TGTGCCAGCAGTTCGCCGGGACAGGGTTCTTCCGAGCAGTACTTC; J gene: TRBJ2-7; clone size: many; CDR3 length: 15; D gene: TRBD1; V gene: TRBV28
CDR3 protein: CASGPGTGEETQYF; CDR3 DNA: TGTGCCAGCGGACCCGGGACAGGGGAAGAGACCCAGTACTTC; J gene: TRBJ2-5; clone size: many; CDR3 length: 14; D gene: TRBD1; V gene: TRBV12-3/TRBV12-4
CDR3 protein: CSASSAGGTYNEQFF; CDR3 DNA: TGCAGTGCATCATCGGCGGGAGGCACCTACAATGAGCAGTTCTTC; J gene: TRBJ2-1; clone size: many; CDR3 length: 15; D gene: TRBD2; V gene: TRBV20-1
CDR3 protein: CSSSQYRETDTQYF; CDR3 DNA: TGCAGTTCATCCCAATACCGGGAGACAGATACGCAGTATTTT; J gene: TRBJ2-3; clone size: many; CDR3 length: 14; D gene: -; V gene: TRBV20-1
CDR3 protein: CASNYRAFNEQFF; CDR3 DNA: TGTGCCAGCAACTACCGGGCGTTCAATGAGCAGTTCTTC; J gene: TRBJ2-1; clone size: many; CDR3 length: 13; D gene: -; V gene: TRBV6-2/TRBV6-3
CDR3 protein: CSARSGTMANTGELFF; CDR3 DNA: TGCAGTGCAAGGAGCGGGACTATGGCAAACACCGGGGAGCTGTTTTTT; J gene: TRBJ2-2; clone size: many; CDR3 length: 16; D gene: TRBD2; V gene: TRBV20-1
CDR3 protein: CSASLPGMTYEQYF; CDR3 DNA: TGCAGTGCTAGTCTCCCAGGGATGACCTACGAGCAGTACTTC; J gene: TRBJ2-7; clone size: few; CDR3 length: 14; D gene: -; V gene: TRBV20-1
CDR3 protein: CASSVGGLAGVNEQYF; CDR3 DNA: TGTGCCAGCAGCGTAGGGGGACTAGCGGGAGTCAACGAGCAGTACTTC; J gene: TRBJ2-7; clone size: few; CDR3 length: 16; D gene: TRBD2; V gene: TRBV9
CDR3 protein: CSARDAGGGSYEQYF; CDR3 DNA: TGCAGTGCTAGAGACGCGGGGGGGGGCTCCTACGAGCAGTACTTC; J gene: TRBJ2-7; clone size: many; CDR3 length: 15; D gene: TRBD2; V gene: TRBV20-1
CDR3 protein: CSASVAGLSYNEQFF; CDR3 DNA: TGCAGTGCTAGCGTGGCGGGACTGTCCTACAATGAGCAGTTCTTC; J gene: TRBJ2-1; clone size: few; CDR3 length: 15; D gene: -; V gene: TRBV20-1
CDR3 protein: CASTRGQAEAFF; CDR3 DNA: TGTGCCAGCACCCGAGGACAGGCTGAAGCTTTCTTT; J gene: TRBJ1-1; clone size: -; CDR3 length: 12; D gene: TRBD1; V gene: TRBV6-1
CDR3 protein: CAIRLAFTYEQYF; CDR3 DNA: TGCGCCATCCGACTAGCGTTTACCTACGAGCAGTACTTC; J gene: TRBJ2-7; clone size: many; CDR3 length: 13; D gene: TRBD2; V gene: TRBV5-1
CDR3 protein: CASSLSGGRGQPQHF; CDR3 DNA: TGTGCCAGCAGTTTAAGTGGAGGGAGAGGTCAGCCCCAGCATTTT; J gene: TRBJ1-5; clone size: many; CDR3 length: 15; D gene: -; V gene: TRBV12-3/TRBV12-4
CDR3 protein: CASSVEPNEKLFF; CDR3 DNA: TGTGCCAGCAGCGTAGAACCGAATGAAAAACTGTTTTTT; J gene: TRBJ1-4; clone size: -; CDR3 length: 13; D gene: -; V gene: TRBV9
CDR3 protein: CSAIVPQTGTFYEQYF; CDR3 DNA: TGCAGTGCTATAGTCCCCCAGACAGGGACCTTCTACGAGCAGTACTTC; J gene: TRBJ2-7; clone size: few; CDR3 length: 16; D gene: TRBD1; V gene: TRBV20-1
CDR3 protein: CASSQWWNREDTDTQYF; CDR3 DNA: TGCGCCAGCAGCCAATGGTGGAACAGGGAAGACACAGATACGCAGTATTTT; J gene: TRBJ2-3; clone size: -; CDR3 length: 17; D gene: -; V gene: TRBV4-1
CDR3 protein: CATSRQGLAMGRAQYF; CDR3 DNA: TGTGCCACCAGCAGACAAGGACTAGCGATGGGAAGGGCCCAGTACTTC; J gene: TRBJ2-5; clone size: few; CDR3 length: 16; D gene: TRBD2; V gene: TRBV15
CDR3 protein: CASSQTRNTQYF; CDR3 DNA: TGTGCCAGCAGCCAAACTCGAAATACGCAGTATTTT; J gene: TRBJ2-3; clone size: -; CDR3 length: 12; D gene: -; V gene: TRBV3-1
CDR3 protein: CASSFLRGPRIDQPQHF; CDR3 DNA: TGTGCCAGCAGTTTTCTCAGGGGGCCTAGGATTGATCAGCCCCAGCATTTT; J gene: TRBJ1-5; clone size: few; CDR3 length: 17; D gene: TRBD1; V gene: TRBV28
CDR3 protein: CATRSGGARDTEAFF; CDR3 DNA: TGTGCCACCAGGTCAGGGGGCGCGAGGGACACTGAAGCTTTCTTT; J gene: TRBJ1-1; clone size: few; CDR3 length: 15; D gene: TRBD1; V gene: TRBV24-1
CDR3 protein: CSARDTGGETQYF; CDR3 DNA: TGCAGTGCTAGAGATACGGGTGGAGAGACCCAGTACTTC; J gene: TRBJ2-5; clone size: -; CDR3 length: 13; D gene: -; V gene: TRBV20-1
CDR3 protein: CASRRDRGLGTGELFF; CDR3 DNA: TGTGCCAGCAGACGAGACAGGGGGCTGGGGACCGGGGAGCTGTTTTTT; J gene: TRBJ2-2; clone size: many; CDR3 length: 16; D gene: TRBD1; V gene: TRBV2
CDR3 protein: CASSAQVGVGGYTF; CDR3 DNA: TGTGCCAGCAGCGCCCAGGTGGGAGTGGGAGGCTACACCTTC; J gene: TRBJ1-2; clone size: many; CDR3 length: 14; D gene: -; V gene: TRBV7-9
CDR3 protein: CASLSGTRVYNEQFF; CDR3 DNA: TGTGCCAGCCTTTCCGGGACAAGGGTATACAATGAGCAGTTCTTC; J gene: TRBJ2-1; clone size: -; CDR3 length: 15; D gene: -; V gene: TRBV6-1
CDR3 protein: CASSSTTGFDNEQFF; CDR3 DNA: TGTGCCAGCAGTTCTACGACAGGCTTCGACAATGAGCAGTTCTTC; J gene: TRBJ2-1; clone size: few; CDR3 length: 15; D gene: -; V gene: TRBV6-1
CDR3 protein: CASSLTGTGELFF; CDR3 DNA: TGTGCCAGCAGCCTGACAGGGACCGGGGAGCTGTTTTTT; J gene: TRBJ2-2; clone size: many; CDR3 length: 13; D gene: TRBD1; V gene: TRBV7-3
CDR3 protein: CSAGLAGVIDTQYF; CDR3 DNA: TGCAGTGCTGGACTAGCGGGAGTGATTGATACGCAGTATTTT; J gene: TRBJ2-3; clone size: few; CDR3 length: 14; D gene: TRBD2; V gene: TRBV20-1
CDR3 protein: CASSLGTGERQPQHF; CDR3 DNA: TGCGCCAGCAGCTTGGGGACAGGGGAGCGCCAGCCCCAGCATTTT; J gene: TRBJ1-5; clone size: -; CDR3 length: 15; D gene: TRBD1; V gene: TRBV5-1
CDR3 protein: CASSLYGTSYEQYF; CDR3 DNA: TGTGCCAGCAGTTTATACGGGACCTCCTACGAGCAGTACTTC; J gene: TRBJ2-7; clone size: many; CDR3 length: 14; D gene: -; V gene: TRBV27
CDR3 protein: CATRGNNEQFF; CDR3 DNA: TGTGCCACCAGGGGAAACAATGAGCAGTTCTTC; J gene: TRBJ2-1; clone size: many; CDR3 length: 11; D gene: -; V gene: TRBV24-1
CDR3 protein: CASSEGQDSPLHF; CDR3 DNA: TGCGCCAGCAGCGAGGGACAAGATTCACCCCTCCACTTT; J gene: TRBJ1-6; clone size: few; CDR3 length: 13; D gene: -; V gene: TRBV5-1
CDR3 protein: CSARALAGSSYEQYF; CDR3 DNA: TGCAGTGCTAGGGCACTAGCGGGGAGCTCCTACGAGCAGTACTTC; J gene: TRBJ2-7; clone size: -; CDR3 length: 15; D gene: TRBD2; V gene: TRBV20-1
CDR3 protein: CASSLPDRESPLHF; CDR3 DNA: TGTGCCAGCAGCTTGCCCGACAGGGAGTCACCCCTCCACTTT; J gene: TRBJ1-6; clone size: many; CDR3 length: 14; D gene: TRBD1; V gene: TRBV5-8
CDR3 protein: CASSGQGQETQYF; CDR3 DNA: TGTGCCAGTTCGGGACAGGGACAAGAGACCCAGTACTTC; J gene: TRBJ2-5; clone size: -; CDR3 length: 13; D gene: TRBD1; V gene: TRBV2
CDR3 protein: CSVGGSVNEQFF; CDR3 DNA: TGCAGCGTTGGAGGGAGTGTCAATGAGCAGTTCTTC; J gene: TRBJ2-1; clone size: many; CDR3 length: 12; D gene: -; V gene: TRBV29-1
CDR3 protein: CASSLSGISTDTQYF; CDR3 DNA: TGTGCCAGCAGCCTCAGCGGGATTAGCACAGATACGCAGTATTTT; J gene: TRBJ2-3; clone size: many; CDR3 length: 15; D gene: TRBD2; V gene: TRBV7-3